The 13 T cell receptor beta chains listed next were all sequenced from one sample in a study of T cell responses to AZD1222 COVID-19 vaccine. The repertoire was sequenced with immunoSEQ multiplex PCR; TCRdb's copy has only in-frame clones and lacks some. The sample has 80,000 to 90,000 clones, around nine tenths seen once. This material consisted of peripheral blood, taken on day 0 of MenACWY control vaccination. The receptors derive from an adult in good health.

CDR3 protein: CASSTSGGPTGELFF. CDR3 nucleotide sequence: TGTGCCAGTAGTACGTCAGGGGGCCCCACCGGGGAGCTGTTTTTT. This chain connects TRBV19 to TRBJ2-2; 8 bases agree with TRBD1. The germline V gene encodes CDR1 LNHDA and CDR2 SQIVND (reference sequence). There are 15 residues in the CDR3. V gave up 4 bases and J gave up 4 bases; unmatched junction bases: 5.

The gene calls are TRBV27 and TRBJ2-2, with TRBD2 matching over 9 bases. This CDR3 is 15 amino acids long. Germline loops: CDR1 MNHEY, CDR2 SMNVEV (reference sequence). The V and J ends lost 5 bases and 5 bases, in that order; junction bases with no gene match: 6. The DNA of the CDR3 is TGTGCCAGCAGTGGGCTAGCGGGGCTAACCGGGGAGCTGTTTTTT. This translates into CASSGLAGLTGELFF.

This clone has just one count. The J gene is TRBJ1-5, the V gene TRBV5-1; no clear D. The CDR3 has 13 amino acids. V was clipped by 2 bases and J by 6 bases, with 9 bases between them. Germline CDR1 SGHRS, CDR2 YFSETQ. The DNA of the CDR3 is TGCGCCAGCAGCTTAGAGGGTACTCAGCCCCAGCATTTT. This codes for CASSLEGTQPQHF. The entire variable domain, with the rest obtained from reference TRBV5-1 and TRBJ1-5, is as follows: KAGVTQTPRYLIKTRGQQVTLSCSPISGHRSVSWYQQTPGQGLQFLFEYFSETQRNKGNFPGRFSGRQFSNSRSEMNVSTLELGDSALYLCASSLEGTQPQHFGDGTRLSIL.

The chain employs TRBV11-2 and TRBJ1-2; D unresolved. This CDR3 comprises 13 residues. Germline V CDR1 and CDR2: SGHAT, FQNNGV. V lost 0 bases and J 10 bases, leaving 12 bases between the germline ends. CDR3 in amino acids: CASSLDAELDYTF. DNA for the CDR3: TGTGCCAGCAGCTTAGACGCAGAACTCGACTACACCTTC.

The chain joins TRBV7-3 to TRBJ2-7; D perhaps matches TRBD2 (5 bases). The CDR3 totals 13 residues. The V gene lost 5 bases and the J gene lost 1 base, with 9 bases spanning the gap. Germline values: CDR1 SGHTA, CDR2 FQGTGA. The CDR3 nucleotides are TGTGCCAGCAGCGCCCCGGGGTCCTACGAGCAGTACTTC. Its translation is CASSAPGSYEQYF.

The CDR3 DNA follows: TGCAGCGTTGAGAGGCCGGAGGATCCCTACGAGCAGTACTTC. Amino acids: CSVERPEDPYEQYF. The chain carries TRBV29-1 and TRBJ2-7, with a weak D call TRBD2 (5 bases). Germline values: CDR1 SQVTM, CDR2 ANQGSEA. CDR3 length equals 14 residues. The V gene lost 3 bases and the J gene lost 2 bases, with 14 bases spanning the gap.

The chain is built from TRBV27 and TRBJ2-7; tentative D call: TRBD1 (6 bases). From germline, CDR1 is MNHEY and CDR2 SMNVEV (reference sequence). Trimming left V 8 bases short and J 3 bases short, with 14 bases between. The CDR3 sequence is 13 residues long. DNA of the CDR3: TGTGCCAGCCGCCGGGACATAGACTACGAGCAGTACTTC. Translating gives CASRRDIDYEQYF.

This clone was picked up a small number of times. V and J are TRBV29-1 and TRBJ1-5; D remains ambiguous. Germline lookup yields CDR1 SQVTM and CDR2 ANQGSEA. The CDR3 sequence is 12 residues long. V dropped 5 bases and J dropped 9 bases, with 14 bases sitting between them. The CDR3 region is CSVRQALGPQHF. DNA for the CDR3: TGCAGCGTTCGTCAGGCGCTCGGGCCCCAGCATTTT.

This clone has only a few counts. This chain joins TRBV4-1 and TRBJ1-5, with D perhaps matching TRBD1 (5 bases). The CDR3 contains 16 residues. Germline lookup yields CDR1 MGHRA and CDR2 YSYEKL. The V and J ends lost 0 bases and 6 bases respectively, with 15 bases between them. The CDR3 DNA reads TGCGCCAGCAGCCAAGAAAGATCAGGGTTCGGTCAGCCCCAGCATTTT. Its protein product is CASSQERSGFGQPQHF.

The gene calls are TRBV6-5 and TRBJ2-1, with 10 bases matching TRBD1. The CDR3 has 13 residues. J lost 8 bases, V lost 6 bases, and 4 bases had no gene match. Germline V gene lookup returns CDR1 MNHEY and CDR2 SVGAGI. The CDR3: CASRGQGHDEQFF. As DNA, the CDR3 is TGTGCCAGCAGGGGACAGGGGCACGATGAGCAGTTCTTC.

The chain joins TRBV5-1 to TRBJ1-1; no clear D gene. This CDR3 has 15 amino acids. Trimming left V 2 bases short and J 5 bases short, with 16 bases between. Germline lookup yields CDR1 SGHRS and CDR2 YFSETQ. CDR3 loop: CASSFGGHGGTEAFF. Written as DNA, the CDR3 is TGCGCCAGCAGCTTTGGCGGCCATGGTGGGACTGAAGCTTTCTTT.

The chain uses TRBV28 and TRBJ2-2, with D unresolved. Between the trimmed V and J ends, which lost 2 bases and 4 bases, there was a span of 8 bases. The CDR3 runs to 14 residues. CDR1 and CDR2 (germline): MDHEN, SYDVKM. The CDR3 sequence: CASSLDSTTGELFF. The DNA for the CDR3 is TGTGCCAGCAGTTTAGACTCGACCACCGGGGAGCTGTTTTTT.

The V call is TRBV3-1 (or the pseudogene TRBV3-2), the J call TRBJ2-6; D is unresolved. Trimming removed 4 bases from V and 4 bases from J, with 5 bases in between. This CDR3 has 13 amino acids. Germline V CDR1 and CDR2: LGHDT, YNNKEL (reference sequence). CDR3 amino acids: CASSPRGANVLTF. The CDR3 DNA follows: TGTGCCAGCAGCCCACGGGGGGCCAACGTCCTGACTTTC.